This passage covers 23 T cell receptor beta chains from one sample sequenced in a study of regulatory T cells. The PCR used 52 TRBV and 13 TRBJ primers. Only in-frame clones appear in the TCRdb table, and some are missing; sequencing was by immunoSEQ multiplex PCR. The sample has a few thousand clones; roughly 66% are singletons. Source material: CD8+ T cells sorted from blood. The receptors derive from a person younger than 45 with CD3G deficiency.

This chain uses TRBV11-2 with TRBJ2-2; perhaps TRBD1 as D (5 bases). V lost 4 bases, J lost 5 bases, and 17 bases lay in between. The germline V gene has CDR1 SGHAT and CDR2 FQNNGV. This CDR3 spans 16 amino acids. The CDR3 bases are TGTGCCAGCAGCTCTAATCAGGGTACAGAGACCGGGGAGCTGTTTTTT. This gives the protein CASSSNQGTETGELFF.

The chain has TRBV19 and TRBJ1-1, with 9 bases lining up with TRBD1. The CDR3 consists of 13 residues. Per the germline V gene, CDR1 is LNHDA and CDR2 is SQIVND (reference sequence). With V trimmed by 5 bases and J by 4 bases, 2 bases remained unmatched. The CDR3 bases are TGTGCCAGTAGTGTGACAGGGGGCACTGAAGCTTTCTTT. Encoded protein: CASSVTGGTEAFF. Full variable domain (remainder filled in from reference TRBV19 and TRBJ1-1): DGGITQSPKYLFRKEGQNVTLSCEQNLNHDAMYWYRQDPGQGLRLIYYSQIVNDFQKGDIAEGYSVSREKKESFPLTVTSAQKNPTAFYLCASSVTGGTEAFFGQGTRLTVV.

In its sample, this clone was seen once. The V call is TRBV28, the J call TRBJ1-1, with 9 bases lining up with TRBD1. This CDR3 comprises 14 residues. Germline CDR1 reads MDHEN; CDR2 reads SYDVKM. With 6 bases clipped from V and 4 bases from J, the junction kept 6 bases outside the gene matches. The DNA of the CDR3 is TGTGCCAGCAGCCTGAGGGACAGGGCCACTGAAGCTTTCTTT. Its protein is CASSLRDRATEAFF.

The J gene is TRBJ1-1, the V gene TRBV7-9; D may be TRBD1 (6 bases). The V end was cut by 9 bases, the J end by 4 bases, with 12 bases between. The CDR3 length is 12 residues. CDR1 SEHNR and CDR2 FQNEAQ come from the germline V gene (reference sequence). In DNA, the CDR3 is TGTGCCAGTACGAGGGGGGGCACTGAAGCTTTCTTT. The encoded protein is CASTRGGTEAFF.

J is TRBJ1-1 and V is TRBV11-2, with D unclear. Germline assignment: CDR1 SGHAT and CDR2 FQNNGV. Trimming removed 2 bases from V and 1 base from J, with 8 bases in between. The CDR3 sequence is 14 residues long. As DNA, the CDR3 is TGTGCCAGCAGCTTAAGCGACAAGAACACTGAAGCTTTCTTT. Translating gives CASSLSDKNTEAFF.

This clone was found once. The chain employs TRBV6-1 and TRBJ2-1; 7 nucleotides match TRBD2. Trimming removed 2 bases from V and 7 bases from J; junction bases left unmatched: 5. The CDR3 totals 14 residues. Germline V lookup: CDR1 MNHNS, CDR2 SASEGT. The CDR3 spells CASSEWGGINEQFF. CDR3 bases: TGTGCCAGCAGTGAATGGGGAGGGATTAATGAGCAGTTCTTC.

This clone is classed as large (0.1 to 1%). The chain couples TRBV19 to TRBJ2-1; 11 nucleotides line up with TRBD2. Germline CDR1 reads LNHDA; CDR2 reads SQIVND (reference sequence). V lost 6 bases and J lost 4; bases outside the gene matches: 5. This CDR3 contains 15 residues. The CDR3 region has the DNA TGTGCCAGTAGCTCGGGGACTAGCGGTTACAATGAGCAGTTCTTC. Its protein product is CASSSGTSGYNEQFF. Filled out from reference TRBV19 and TRBJ2-1, the complete variable domain reads DGGITQSPKYLFRKEGQNVTLSCEQNLNHDAMYWYRQDPGQGLRLIYYSQIVNDFQKGDIAEGYSVSREKKESFPLTVTSAQKNPTAFYLCASSSGTSGYNEQFFGPGTRLTVL.

The chain employs TRBV28 and TRBJ1-5; 7 nucleotides match TRBD1. This CDR3 is built from 16 residues. V lost 6 bases and J lost 3; bases outside the gene matches: 11. Germline V gene sequence: CDR1 MDHEN, CDR2 SYDVKM. The CDR3 region is CASREGTAITNQPQHF. CDR3 DNA: TGTGCCAGCAGGGAGGGGACAGCTATTACCAATCAGCCCCAGCATTTT.

V and J are TRBV9 and TRBJ2-6, with D uncertain. CDR1 and CDR2 from the germline V gene are SGDLS and YYNGEE. V was pared by 7 bases and J by 5 bases, with 22 bases between. The CDR3 sequence is 17 residues long. CDR3 residues: CASCTMYKQSRANVLTF. The CDR3 DNA sequence: TGTGCCAGCTGTACTATGTACAAACAAAGTCGGGCCAACGTCCTGACTTTC. Based on the CDR3 plus reference TRBV9 and TRBJ2-6, the full variable domain is DSGVTQTPKHLITATGQRVTLRCSPRSGDLSVYWYQQSLDQGLQFLIQYYNGEERAKGNILERFSAQQFPDLHSELNLSSLELGDSALYFCASCTMYKQSRANVLTFGAGSRLTVL.

The chain combines TRBV11-2 with TRBJ1-3; TRBD1 might be the D (6 bases). V lost 1 base, J lost 4 bases, and 17 bases lay in between. Germline loops: CDR1 SGHAT, CDR2 FQNNGV. The length of the CDR3 is 17 residues. This CDR3 reads CASSLVPAGVCGNTIYF. CDR3 nucleotide sequence: TGTGCCAGCAGCTTAGTTCCGGCAGGGGTGTGCGGAAACACCATATATTTT.

The chain couples TRBV28 to TRBJ1-5, with D hard to call. The CDR3 extends over 13 amino acids. CDR1 is MDHEN, CDR2 SYDVKM, per germline. V was trimmed by 10 bases and J by 0 bases, leaving 10 bases between them. The CDR3 DNA is TGTGCCATTGGAAGTTATAGCAATCAGCCCCAGCATTTT. Its translation is CAIGSYSNQPQHF.

This clone is large (0.1 to 1%). This rearrangement joins TRBV11-2 to TRBJ1-1; D gene uncertain. Germline lookup yields CDR1 SGHAT and CDR2 FQNNGV. There are 15 residues in the CDR3. Trimming removed 5 bases from V and 3 bases from J, with 16 bases in between. In DNA form, the CDR3 reads TGTGCCAGCAGCCCTACTCCGGGATTTGACACTGAAGCTTTCTTT. This gives the protein CASSPTPGFDTEAFF.

The chain has TRBV27 and TRBJ2-7; 10 bases match TRBD1. CDR3 length: 14 residues. Losses at the gene ends were 4 bases for V and 7 bases for J; bases not matched to a gene: 7. Germline V gene sequence: CDR1 MNHEY, CDR2 SMNVEV (reference sequence). CDR3 DNA sequence: TGTGCCAGCAGTTCCCGACAGGGGGCGCGGGAGCAGTACTTC. Encoded protein: CASSSRQGAREQYF.

The genes are TRBV7-8 and TRBJ2-1, with D unclear. Germline assignment: CDR1 SGHVS and CDR2 FQNEAQ. The CDR3 runs to 15 residues. V shed 1 base and J shed 4 bases, with 11 bases lying between them. This chain's CDR3 is CASSLVGSFYNEQFF. DNA for the CDR3: TGTGCCAGCAGCTTAGTGGGGTCCTTTTACAATGAGCAGTTCTTC.

J is TRBJ2-3 and V is TRBV28; D gene uncertain. There are 13 residues in the CDR3. Germline V gene sequence: CDR1 MDHEN, CDR2 SYDVKM. Trimming removed 3 bases at V and 5 bases at J, with 9 bases between. The CDR3 reads CASSFLLGDTQYF. In DNA, the CDR3 is TGTGCCAGCAGTTTCCTCCTCGGAGATACGCAGTATTTT.

This chain connects TRBV5-1 to TRBJ1-2; 8 nucleotides line up with TRBD1. The V segment lost 3 bases and the J segment 8 bases; nucleotides outside the gene matches: 6. The CDR3 consists of 13 residues. The germline CDR1 and CDR2 sequences are SGHRS and YFSETQ. For the CDR3, the DNA is TGCGCCAGCAGCTGGCAGGGGGCGCAAGGCTACACCTTC. This translates into CASSWQGAQGYTF.

The genes are TRBV28 and TRBJ1-4; D ambiguous. This CDR3 has 13 amino acids. Looked up from germline, CDR1 is MDHEN and CDR2 is SYDVKM. V lost 3 bases, J lost 8 bases, and 10 bases lay in between. The CDR3 region has the DNA TGTGCCAGCAGTTTGGGATTATACGAAAAACTGTTTTTT. Amino acids: CASSLGLYEKLFF. Together with reference TRBV28 and TRBJ1-4, the CDR3 gives the full variable domain: DVKVTQSSRYLVKRTGEKVFLECVQDMDHENMFWYRQDPGLGLRLIYFSYDVKMKEKGDIPEGYSVSREKKERFSLILESASTNQTSMYLCASSLGLYEKLFFGSGTQLSVL.

In regard to this clone: One end of the junction does not line up with germline, which may come from a read error. This chain uses TRBV10-3 with TRBJ2-7; TRBD1 agrees at 8 bases. The CDR3 sequence is 16 residues long. CDR1 and CDR2 from the germline V gene are ENHRY and SYGVKD. The CDR3 region has the DNA TGTGCCAGCAGTGAATCCGTGGGCAGGGGGCACGACGAGCAGTACTTC. It codes for CASSESVGRGHDEQYF.

This chain uses TRBV28 with TRBJ2-7; TRBD1 matches at 7 bases. There are 14 residues in the CDR3. After removal of 4 bases from V and 7 bases from J, the junction contained 10 bases not matched to a gene. Germline assignment: CDR1 MDHEN and CDR2 SYDVKM. In DNA, the CDR3 is TGTGCCAGCAGTTCACCCACAGGGGTTCGGGAGCAGTACTTC. It encodes CASSSPTGVREQYF.

This chain links TRBV7-3 with TRBJ2-7, with D tentatively TRBD1 (5 bases). CDR1 is SGHTA and CDR2 is FQGTGA in the germline V gene. The CDR3 consists of 12 residues. Trimming cost V 5 bases and J 3 bases, with 8 bases left between them. In DNA, the CDR3 is TGTGCCAGCAGCGACAGTAGCTACGAGCAGTACTTC. Encoded protein: CASSDSSYEQYF.

Written as DNA, the CDR3 is TGTGCCAGCAGCTTAGCAGGCGGGGCCGCATCCGAGCAGTACTTC. Residues: CASSLAGGAASEQYF. The rearrangement links TRBV7-9 to TRBJ2-7; tentatively, D is TRBD2 (6 bases). The V gene's germline CDR1 is SEHNR and CDR2 FQNEAQ (reference sequence). The germline V and J ends were trimmed by 0 bases and 6 bases, with 15 bases remaining between them. The CDR3 has 15 amino acids.

This sequence joins TRBV19 and TRBJ2-1; 10 bases match TRBD2. Looked up from germline, CDR1 is LNHDA and CDR2 is SQIVND (reference sequence). J was trimmed by 10 bases and V by 2 bases; bases with no gene match: 2. The CDR3 sequence is 13 residues long. CDR3 sequence: CASSILAGEEQFF. DNA for the CDR3: TGTGCCAGTAGTATACTAGCGGGGGAAGAGCAGTTCTTC.

This clone was detected once. The chain couples TRBV28 to TRBJ1-3, with 9 bases identical to TRBD1. Germline V gives CDR1 MDHEN, CDR2 SYDVKM. The CDR3 spans 13 residues. V trimming: 10 bases; J trimming: 2 bases; junction bases outside the gene matches: 3. In nucleotides, the CDR3 is TGTGCCACCAGGACAGGGGCTGGAAACACCATATATTTT. Its translation: CATRTGAGNTIYF.